The clone carrying this T cell receptor beta chain appeared a single time. Its antigen remains unidentified. The CDR3 runs 17 residues. V was trimmed by 5 bases and J by 6 bases, leaving 23 bases between them. Per the germline V gene, CDR1 is MNHNS and CDR2 is SASEGT. This record belongs to a study of cytomegalovirus exposure and HLA in healthy donors. Study-level points and caveats: In most subjects, TCR beta sequences reportedly gave accurate predictions of HLA-A and HLA-B alleles.

Primers included in the PCR were 60 Vbeta and 13 Jbeta primers. TCRdb keeps only in-frame clones here, not all; method: immunoSEQ multiplex PCR. The sample has 120,000 or so clones; approximately 82% are singletons. The specimen was PBMCs. This clonotype originated in a man aged 30 to 39 in good health and CMV-seropositive. V usage is TRBV6-1 and J usage is TRBJ2-1; TRBD2 is a possible D gene (5 bases). The DNA for the CDR3 is TGTGCCAGCAGTCAAGGAGATGTGGAGAGGGTGAGCAATGAGCAGTTCTTC. Its translation is CASSQGDVERVSNEQFF.